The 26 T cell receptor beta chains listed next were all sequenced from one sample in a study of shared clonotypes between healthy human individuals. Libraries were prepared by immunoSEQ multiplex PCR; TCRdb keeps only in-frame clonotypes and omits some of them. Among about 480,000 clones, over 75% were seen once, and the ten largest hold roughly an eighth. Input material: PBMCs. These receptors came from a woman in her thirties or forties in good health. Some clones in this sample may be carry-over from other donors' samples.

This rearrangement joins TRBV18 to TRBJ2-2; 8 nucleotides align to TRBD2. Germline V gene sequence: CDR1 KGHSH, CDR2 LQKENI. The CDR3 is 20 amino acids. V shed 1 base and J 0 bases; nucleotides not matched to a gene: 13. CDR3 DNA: TGTGCCAGCTCACCACGACGATTAAGGAGCGGGGGCGCGAACACCGGGGAGCTGTTTTTT. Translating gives CASSPRRLRSGGANTGELFF.

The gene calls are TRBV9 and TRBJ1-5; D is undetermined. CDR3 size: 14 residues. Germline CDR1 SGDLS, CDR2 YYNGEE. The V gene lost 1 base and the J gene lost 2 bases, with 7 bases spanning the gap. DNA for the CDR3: TGTGCCAGCAGCGTATGGAGGGGCAATCAGCCCCAGCATTTT. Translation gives CASSVWRGNQPQHF.

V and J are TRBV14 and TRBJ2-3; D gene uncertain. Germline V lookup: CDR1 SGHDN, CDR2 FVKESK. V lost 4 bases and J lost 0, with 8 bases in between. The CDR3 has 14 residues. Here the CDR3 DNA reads TGTGCCAGCAGCCCATCGATTAGCACAGATACGCAGTATTTT. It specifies CASSPSISTDTQYF.

The CDR3 nucleotides read TGTGCCAGCAGCAAGACTAGCGGTAGAACAGATACGCAGTATTTT. Protein sequence: CASSKTSGRTDTQYF. The V gene is TRBV2, the J gene TRBJ2-3, with 9 bases matching TRBD2. With 6 bases clipped from V and 3 bases from J, the junction kept 7 bases outside the gene matches. The germline gives CDR1 SNHLY, CDR2 FYNNEI. The CDR3 consists of 15 residues.

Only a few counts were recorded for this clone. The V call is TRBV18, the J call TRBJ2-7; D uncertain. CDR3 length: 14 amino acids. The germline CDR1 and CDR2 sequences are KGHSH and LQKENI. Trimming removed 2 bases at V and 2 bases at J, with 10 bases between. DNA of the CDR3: TGTGCCAGCTCACCAGGGCTACTTACCTACGAGCAGTACTTC. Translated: CASSPGLLTYEQYF.

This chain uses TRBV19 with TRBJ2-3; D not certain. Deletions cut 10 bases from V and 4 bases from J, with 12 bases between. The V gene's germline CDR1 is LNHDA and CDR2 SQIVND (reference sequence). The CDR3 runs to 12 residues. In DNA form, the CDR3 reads TGTGCCACAAGAAGTGAACCAGATACGCAGTATTTT. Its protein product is CATRSEPDTQYF.

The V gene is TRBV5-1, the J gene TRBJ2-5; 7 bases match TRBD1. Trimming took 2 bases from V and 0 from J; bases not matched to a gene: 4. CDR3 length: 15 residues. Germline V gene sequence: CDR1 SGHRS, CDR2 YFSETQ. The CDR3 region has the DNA TGCGCCAGCAGCTTATCTACAGGGGACCAAGAGACCCAGTACTTC. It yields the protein CASSLSTGDQETQYF.

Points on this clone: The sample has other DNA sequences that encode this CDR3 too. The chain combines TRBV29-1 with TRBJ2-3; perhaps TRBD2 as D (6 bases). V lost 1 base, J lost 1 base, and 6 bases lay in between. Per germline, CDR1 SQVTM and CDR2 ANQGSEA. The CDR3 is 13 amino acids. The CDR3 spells CSVEAGGTDTQYF. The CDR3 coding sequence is TGCAGCGTTGAAGCGGGAGGCACAGATACGCAGTATTTT.

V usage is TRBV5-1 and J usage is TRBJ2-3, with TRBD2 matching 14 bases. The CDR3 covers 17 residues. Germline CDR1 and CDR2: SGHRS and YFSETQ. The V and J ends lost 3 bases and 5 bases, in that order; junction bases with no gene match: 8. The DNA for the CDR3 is TGCGCCAGCAGCTCGGGGAGACTAGCGGGAGGGCGAGATACGCAGTATTTT. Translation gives CASSSGRLAGGRDTQYF.

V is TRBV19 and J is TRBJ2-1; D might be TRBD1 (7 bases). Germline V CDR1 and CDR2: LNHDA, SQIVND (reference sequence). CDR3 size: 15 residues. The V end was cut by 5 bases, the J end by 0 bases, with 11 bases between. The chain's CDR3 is CASSSRDSSYNEQFF. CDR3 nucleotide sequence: TGTGCCAGTAGTTCGCGGGACAGCTCCTACAATGAGCAGTTCTTC.

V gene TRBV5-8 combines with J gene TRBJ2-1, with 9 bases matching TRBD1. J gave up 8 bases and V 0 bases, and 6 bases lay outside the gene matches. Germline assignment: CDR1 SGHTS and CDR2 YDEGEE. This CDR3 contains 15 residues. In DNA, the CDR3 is TGTGCCAGCAGCTTGGCTCGGGACAGGGATGATGAGCAGTTCTTC. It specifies CASSLARDRDDEQFF.

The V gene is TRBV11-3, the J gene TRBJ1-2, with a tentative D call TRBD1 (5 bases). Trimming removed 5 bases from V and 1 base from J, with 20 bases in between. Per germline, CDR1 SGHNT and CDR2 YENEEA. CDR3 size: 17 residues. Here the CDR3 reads CASSPNPPRVDNYGYTF. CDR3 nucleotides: TGTGCCAGCAGCCCAAATCCACCCAGGGTGGATAACTATGGCTACACCTTC. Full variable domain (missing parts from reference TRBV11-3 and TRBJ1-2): EAGVVQSPRYKIIEKKQPVAFWCNPISGHNTLYWYLQNLGQGPELLIRYENEEAVDDSQLPKDRFSAERLKGVDSTLKIQPAELGDSAVYLCASSPNPPRVDNYGYTFGSGTRLTVV.

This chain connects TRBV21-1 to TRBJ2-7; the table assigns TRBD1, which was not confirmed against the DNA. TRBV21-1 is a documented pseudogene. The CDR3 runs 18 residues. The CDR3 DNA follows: TGTGCCAGCAGCAAAGTGGGCCACAGGGGAACCCTTAGCTACGAGCAGTACTTC. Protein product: CASSKVGHRGTLSYEQYF.

CDR3 sequence: CASSLTPGHSSYNEQFF. DNA for the CDR3: TGTGCCAGCAGCCTAACACCGGGACACAGCTCCTACAATGAGCAGTTCTTC. The chain carries TRBV7-2 and TRBJ2-1; TRBD1 might be the D (6 bases). V lost 5 bases to trimming and J lost 0 bases, with 17 bases between them. The CDR3 is 17 residues long. Germline CDR1 reads SGHTA; CDR2 reads FQGNSA.

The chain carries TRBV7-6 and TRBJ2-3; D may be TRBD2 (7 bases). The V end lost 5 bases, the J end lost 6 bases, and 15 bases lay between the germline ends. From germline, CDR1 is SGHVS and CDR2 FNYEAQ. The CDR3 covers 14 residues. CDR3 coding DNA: TGTGCCAGCAGCGGGGGGGGGCCGGGCGATACGCAGTATTTT. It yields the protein CASSGGGPGDTQYF.

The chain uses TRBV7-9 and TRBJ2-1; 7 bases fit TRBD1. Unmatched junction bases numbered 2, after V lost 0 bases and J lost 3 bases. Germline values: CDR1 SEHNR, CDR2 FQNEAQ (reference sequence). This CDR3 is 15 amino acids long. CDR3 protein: CASSLAGQNYNEQFF. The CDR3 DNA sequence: TGTGCCAGCAGCTTAGCGGGACAGAACTACAATGAGCAGTTCTTC.

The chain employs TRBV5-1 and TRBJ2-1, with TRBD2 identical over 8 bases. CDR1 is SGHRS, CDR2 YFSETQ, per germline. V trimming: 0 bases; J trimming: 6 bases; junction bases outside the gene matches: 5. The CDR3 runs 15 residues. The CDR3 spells CASSLGVSGINEQFF. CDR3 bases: TGCGCCAGCAGCTTGGGTGTTAGCGGGATCAATGAGCAGTTCTTC.

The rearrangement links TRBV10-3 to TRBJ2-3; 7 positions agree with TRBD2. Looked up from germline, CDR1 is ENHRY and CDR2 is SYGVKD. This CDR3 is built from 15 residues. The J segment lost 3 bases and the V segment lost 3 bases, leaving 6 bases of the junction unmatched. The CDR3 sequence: CAISDMREHTDTQYF. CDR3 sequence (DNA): TGTGCCATCAGTGATATGCGGGAGCATACAGATACGCAGTATTTT.

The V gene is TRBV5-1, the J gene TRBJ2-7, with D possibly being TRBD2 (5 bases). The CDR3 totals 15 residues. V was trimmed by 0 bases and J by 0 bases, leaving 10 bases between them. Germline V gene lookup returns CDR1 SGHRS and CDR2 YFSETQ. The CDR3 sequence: CASSLGTGSSYEQYF. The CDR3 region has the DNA TGCGCCAGCAGCTTGGGGACGGGGAGCTCCTACGAGCAGTACTTC.

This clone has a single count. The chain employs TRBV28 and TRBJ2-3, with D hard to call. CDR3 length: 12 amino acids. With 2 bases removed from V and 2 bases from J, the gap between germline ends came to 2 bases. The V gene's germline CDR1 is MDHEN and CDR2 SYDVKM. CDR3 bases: TGTGCCAGCAGTTTAGTCACAGATACGCAGTATTTT. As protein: CASSLVTDTQYF.

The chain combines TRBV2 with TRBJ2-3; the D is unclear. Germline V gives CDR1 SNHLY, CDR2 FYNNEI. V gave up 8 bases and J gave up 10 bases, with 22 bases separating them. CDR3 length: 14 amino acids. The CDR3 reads CASVLGISGEAQYF. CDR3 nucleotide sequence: TGTGCCAGCGTTCTAGGCATCTCGGGCGAGGCGCAGTATTTT.

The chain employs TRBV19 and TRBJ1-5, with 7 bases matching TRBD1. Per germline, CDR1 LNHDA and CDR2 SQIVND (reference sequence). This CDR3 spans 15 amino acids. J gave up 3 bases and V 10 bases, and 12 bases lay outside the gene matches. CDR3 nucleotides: TGTGCCACCAAAGACAGGGATGGGGACAATCAGCCCCAGCATTTT. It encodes CATKDRDGDNQPQHF.

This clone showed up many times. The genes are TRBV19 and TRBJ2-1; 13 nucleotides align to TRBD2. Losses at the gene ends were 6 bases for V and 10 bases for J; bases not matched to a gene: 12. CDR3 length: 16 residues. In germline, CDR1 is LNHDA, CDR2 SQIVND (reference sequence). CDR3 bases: TGTGCCAGTAGCCCAAGTCGGACTAGCGGGGGCTCCGAGCAGTTCTTC. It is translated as CASSPSRTSGGSEQFF.

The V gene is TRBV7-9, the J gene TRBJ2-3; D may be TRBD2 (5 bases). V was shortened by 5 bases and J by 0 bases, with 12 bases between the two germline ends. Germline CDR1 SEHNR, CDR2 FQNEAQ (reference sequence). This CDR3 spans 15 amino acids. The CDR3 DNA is TGTGCCAGCAGCGCGAGCGGCCGCAGCACAGATACGCAGTATTTT. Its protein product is CASSASGRSTDTQYF.

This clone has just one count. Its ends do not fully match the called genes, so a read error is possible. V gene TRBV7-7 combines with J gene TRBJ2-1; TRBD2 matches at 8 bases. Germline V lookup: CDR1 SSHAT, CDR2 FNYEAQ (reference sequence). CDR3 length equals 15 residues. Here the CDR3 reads CASSSTAGVLNEQFF. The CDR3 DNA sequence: TGTGCTAGCAGCTCCACAGCGGGAGTTCTCAATGAGCAGTTCTTC.

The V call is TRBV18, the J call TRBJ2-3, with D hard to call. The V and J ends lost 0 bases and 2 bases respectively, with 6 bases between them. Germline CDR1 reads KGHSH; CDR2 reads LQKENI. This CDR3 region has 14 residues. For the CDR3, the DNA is TGTGCCAGCTCACCACCGATACACACAGATACGCAGTATTTT. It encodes CASSPPIHTDTQYF.